This entry lists 22 T cell receptor beta chains sequenced from one sample in a study of blood T cell repertoires in COVID-19 (dated by TCRdb to the early 2020s). Libraries were made using the immunoSEQ multiplex PCR assay. TCRdb retrieved this table from immuneACCESS and kept in-frame rearrangements only. Not all clones are present; in checked studies, unresolved V genes account for under half, and no reason is known for the remainder. This sample lists around 35,000 clones; around 87% were detected once. The ten biggest clones cover approximately 47% of the sample. The sequenced material came from peripheral blood. These receptors all come from a human donor in a cohort sampled during active COVID-19.

The chain links TRBV15 to TRBJ1-6, with 7 bases that match TRBD1. The CDR3 covers 15 residues. The germline gives CDR1 LNHNV, CDR2 YYDKDF (reference sequence). The ends lost 2 bases at V and 10 bases at J; junction bases unmatched: 8. In DNA form, the CDR3 reads TGTGCCACCAGCAGAAGACAGGGCGGTGGCTCACCCCTCCACTTT. This codes for CATSRRQGGGSPLHF. The full variable domain, completed using reference TRBV15 and TRBJ1-6, is DAMVIQNPRYQVTQFGKPVTLSCSQTLNHNVMYWYQQKSSQAPKLLFHYYDKDFNNEADTPDNFQSRRPNTSFCFLDIRSPGLGDTAMYLCATSRRQGGGSPLHFGNGTRLTVT.

This clone showed up just once. The chain uses TRBV12-3 or TRBV12-4 and TRBJ1-1; maybe TRBD1 (6 bases). The CDR3 runs to 13 residues. The V and J ends lost 5 bases and 3 bases respectively, with 10 bases between them. CDR3 protein: CASSTTGYTEAFF. As DNA, the CDR3 is TGTGCCAGCAGTACGACAGGCTACACTGAAGCTTTCTTT.

This clone was counted a single time. The CDR3 is CASSPAMSSQETQYF. CDR3 bases: TGTGCCAGCAGCCCCGCAATGAGCTCCCAAGAGACCCAGTACTTC. The chain uses TRBV7-9 and TRBJ2-5; D remains unclear. The CDR3 runs to 15 residues. Germline-derived CDR1 and CDR2 are SEHNR and FQNEAQ (reference sequence). The ends were cut back, 5 bases at V and 1 base at J, with 14 bases in the middle. The variable domain in full, completed from reference TRBV7-9 and TRBJ2-5, reads DTGVSQNPRHKITKRGQNVTFRCDPISEHNRLYWYRQTLGQGPEFLTYFQNEAQLEKSRLLSDRFSAERPKGSFSTLEIQRTEQGDSAMYLCASSPAMSSQETQYFGPGTRLLVL.

The V call is TRBV5-1, the J call TRBJ2-3, with 7 nucleotides matching TRBD1. V trimming: 4 bases; J trimming: 3 bases; junction bases outside the gene matches: 5. Germline lookup yields CDR1 SGHRS and CDR2 YFSETQ. The CDR3 length is 14 residues. Here the CDR3 reads CASSAGQATDTQYF. CDR3 nucleotide sequence: TGCGCCAGCAGCGCCGGACAGGCTACAGATACGCAGTATTTT. The full variable domain, with the rest looked up from reference TRBV5-1 and TRBJ2-3, is KAGVTQTPRYLIKTRGQQVTLSCSPISGHRSVSWYQQTPGQGLQFLFEYFSETQRNKGNFPGRFSGRQFSNSRSEMNVSTLELGDSALYLCASSAGQATDTQYFGPGTRLTVL.

V gene TRBV11-2 combines with J gene TRBJ2-3; no clear D. There are 15 residues in the CDR3. Between the trimmed V and J ends, which lost 0 bases and 8 bases, there was a span of 15 bases. CDR1 SGHAT and CDR2 FQNNGV come from the germline V gene. Here the CDR3 reads CASSLDRHNMVTQYF. CDR3 DNA sequence: TGTGCCAGCAGCTTAGACAGGCATAATATGGTTACGCAGTATTTT.

J is TRBJ2-2 and V is TRBV5-1, with 10 bases aligning to TRBD1. CDR1 and CDR2 (germline): SGHRS, YFSETQ. The CDR3 extends over 16 amino acids. Trimming cost V 0 bases and J 6 bases; bases outside gene matches: 5. CDR3 region: CASSLDTGTGAGELFF. Here the CDR3 DNA reads TGCGCCAGCAGCTTGGACACCGGGACAGGGGCCGGGGAGCTGTTTTTT.

This chain links TRBV7-3 with TRBJ2-7; 8 positions agree with TRBD2. With 5 bases clipped from V and 10 bases from J, the junction kept 10 bases outside the gene matches. CDR3 size: 13 residues. Germline CDR1 and CDR2: SGHTA and FQGTGA. CDR3 amino acids: CASSQTSSGPQYF. CDR3 in DNA: TGTGCCAGCAGCCAGACTTCTAGCGGGCCCCAGTACTTC. The variable domain in full, completed from reference TRBV7-3 and TRBJ2-7, reads GAGVSQTPSNKVTEKGKYVELRCDPISGHTALYWYRQSLGQGPEFLIYFQGTGAADDSGLPNDRFFAVRPEGSVSTLKIQRTERGDSAVYLCASSQTSSGPQYFGPGTRLTVT.

This clone was seen once. This chain connects TRBV3-1 (or the pseudogene TRBV3-2) to TRBJ1-5, with 7 bases aligning to TRBD1. Losses at the gene ends were 4 bases for V and 3 bases for J; bases not matched to a gene: 6. Germline V gene sequence: CDR1 LGHDT, CDR2 YNNKEL (reference sequence). CDR3 size: 15 residues. In DNA, the CDR3 is TGTGCCAGCAGCCCCGGGACAGCCTACAATCAGCCCCAGCATTTT. As protein: CASSPGTAYNQPQHF.

This clone was counted a single time. This chain's CDR3 is CASSPETRGRAGYTF. CDR3 nucleotide sequence: TGTGCCAGCAGCCCCGAGACCCGGGGAAGGGCTGGCTACACCTTC. This chain joins TRBV6-5 and TRBJ1-2; no clear D. V lost 6 bases to trimming and J lost 7 bases, with 21 bases between them. Germline V gives CDR1 MNHEY, CDR2 SVGAGI. The CDR3 consists of 15 residues.

The chain links TRBV6-1 to TRBJ2-5; D remains unclear. The CDR3 totals 16 residues. Germline V gene sequence: CDR1 MNHNS, CDR2 SASEGT. Trimming took 2 bases from V and 0 from J, leaving 13 bases between them. CDR3 sequence (DNA): TGTGCCAGCAGTGAAAAGCCCCCCTATTACCAAGAGACCCAGTACTTC. Amino acid sequence: CASSEKPPYYQETQYF.

The CDR3 region has the DNA TGTGCCAGCAGCCGGGGAGGTGGGAAACCCCAGGCTAGCACAGATACGCAGTATTTT. This gives the protein CASSRGGGKPQASTDTQYF. This rearrangement joins TRBV5-4 to TRBJ2-3, with D tentatively TRBD2 (6 bases). The CDR3 extends over 19 amino acids. Germline lookup yields CDR1 SGHNT and CDR2 YYREEE (reference sequence). The V and J ends lost 4 bases and 0 bases respectively, with 24 bases between them. The whole variable domain, filled in from reference TRBV5-4 and TRBJ2-3, reads ETGVTQSPTHLIKTRGQQVTLRCSSQSGHNTVSWYQQALGQGPQFIFQYYREEENGRGNFPPRFSGLQFPNYSSELNVNALELDDSALYLCASSRGGGKPQASTDTQYFGPGTRLTVL.

This chain connects TRBV5-1 to TRBJ2-1; 7 bases are a match to TRBD2. The junction had 7 bases not matched to a gene; V was cut back by 3 bases and J by 7 bases. The CDR3 runs 14 residues. Looked up from germline, CDR1 is SGHRS and CDR2 is YFSETQ. Here the CDR3 DNA reads TGCGCCAGCAGCTCAAGGACTAGGGATAATGAGCAGTTCTTC. It codes for CASSSRTRDNEQFF.

The rearrangement uses TRBV6-6 and TRBJ1-6; 9 bases fit TRBD1. Germline assignment: CDR1 MNHNY and CDR2 SVGAGI (reference sequence). V gave up 11 bases and J gave up 7 bases; unmatched junction bases: 3. This CDR3 has 12 amino acids. CDR3 loop: CAGGTGNSPLHF. Written as DNA, the CDR3 is TGTGCCGGGGGGACAGGGAATTCACCCCTCCACTTT.

The chain links TRBV29-1 to TRBJ2-5; D may be TRBD1 (5 bases). V dropped 6 bases and J dropped 5 bases, with 13 bases sitting between them. This CDR3 is built from 12 residues. Germline V lookup: CDR1 SQVTM, CDR2 ANQGSEA. Here the CDR3 DNA reads TGCAGCGTCTCGACAGTTACCGAGACCCAGTACTTC. This encodes CSVSTVTETQYF.

This rearrangement joins TRBV7-6 to TRBJ2-2, with a possible D match to TRBD1 (6 bases). The CDR3 length is 17 residues. V lost 1 base to trimming and J lost 1 base, with 13 bases between them. Per germline, CDR1 SGHVS and CDR2 FNYEAQ. CDR3 sequence: CASSLEVPGVNTGELFF. CDR3 sequence (DNA): TGTGCCAGCAGCTTAGAGGTGCCAGGGGTGAACACCGGGGAGCTGTTTTTT.

The genes are TRBV27 and TRBJ1-6; 7 nucleotides match TRBD1. The CDR3 consists of 11 residues. Trimming cost V 8 bases and J 14 bases; bases outside gene matches: 6. Germline V gene data show CDR1 as MNHEY and CDR2 as SMNVEV (reference sequence). In DNA form, the CDR3 reads TGTGCCAGCTCAGACAGGGTAACCCTCCACTTT. Translated: CASSDRVTLHF.

The chain recombines TRBV24-1 with TRBJ2-3; D unclear. The germline gives CDR1 KGHDR, CDR2 SFDVKD. The CDR3 extends over 19 amino acids. Trimming pared 4 bases from V and 0 bases from J, leaving 22 bases between. CDR3 coding DNA: TGTGCCACCAGTGACCCAGACGAGACAAAGACCCCAAGCACAGATACGCAGTATTTT. Residues: CATSDPDETKTPSTDTQYF.

In this sample, this clone turned up once. This sequence joins TRBV27 and TRBJ2-7; 13 nucleotides match TRBD2. J was trimmed by 4 bases and V by 6 bases; bases with no gene match: 3. From germline, CDR1 is MNHEY and CDR2 SMNVEV (reference sequence). This CDR3 spans 14 amino acids. CDR3 sequence: CASRGTSGVYEQYF. For the CDR3, the DNA is TGTGCCAGCAGAGGGACTAGCGGGGTTTACGAGCAGTACTTC.

Note on this clone: The junction does not match germline at one end; this may be a read error. V gene TRBV7-7 combines with J gene TRBJ1-4; D perhaps matches TRBD1 (5 bases). CDR1 and CDR2 (germline): SSHAT, FNYEAQ (reference sequence). The CDR3 is 13 amino acids. The DNA for the CDR3 is TGTGCTAGCAGCTTAGGGCCAGGGCAGCGACTGTTTTTT. Protein product: CASSLGPGQRLFF.

This chain links TRBV11-2 with TRBJ2-3; D possibly corresponds to TRBD2 (6 bases). CDR1 is SGHAT, CDR2 FQNNGV, per germline. Trimming took off 0 bases at V and 5 bases at J, with 12 bases between the two ends. The CDR3 extends over 15 amino acids. CDR3 DNA sequence: TGTGCCAGCAGCTTAGAGTGGAGGGCCGGAGATACGCAGTATTTT. Its protein is CASSLEWRAGDTQYF.

This clone was found a few times. This rearrangement joins TRBV7-3 to TRBJ2-2, with TRBD2 as a possible D gene (6 bases). Trimming left V 5 bases short and J 1 base short, with 11 bases between. This CDR3 is built from 15 residues. In germline, CDR1 is SGHTA, CDR2 FQGTGA. DNA of the CDR3: TGTGCCAGCAGCCAAGGGAGGATGAACACCGGGGAGCTGTTTTTT. This encodes CASSQGRMNTGELFF.

This clone came up once. This sequence joins TRBV7-2 and TRBJ2-5; 10 bases fit TRBD2. With 2 bases clipped from V and 11 bases from J, the junction kept 5 bases outside the gene matches. Germline loops: CDR1 SGHTA, CDR2 FQGNSA. CDR3 length: 13 amino acids. CDR3 protein: CASSLNLAGVQYF. The CDR3 bases are TGTGCCAGCAGCTTAAACCTAGCGGGGGTACAGTACTTC.